This T cell receptor (beta chain) came from a study of graft-versus-host responses after intestinal transplantation. Study summary: Among the recipients, transplants were multivisceral, liver-intestinal, or isolated intestinal.

The assay was immunoSEQ multiplex PCR, and TCRdb's table has in-frame clones only and misses some. The data show under 20,000 clones, with roughly 37% seen just once and about 0.95% held by the top ten. Findings and limits, study-wide: Researchers found peak circulating GvH clone levels linked to early post-transplant HvG declines. The presence of high graft-versus-host to host-versus-graft clonal ratios in allografts characterized patients with graft-donor T cell macrochimerism.

CDR3 length equals 13 residues. Trimming pared 0 bases from V and 5 bases from J, leaving 8 bases between. Germline CDR1 reads GTSNPN; CDR2 reads SVGIG (reference sequence). Here the sequenced sample was alloreactive CD4+ T cells from a mixed lymphocyte reaction culture, taken before intestinal transplant. Indicated subset: CFSE-low proliferating T cells sorted from roughly six-day pre-transplant mixed lymphocyte reaction (GvH or HvG direction). The chain carries TRBV30 and TRBJ1-5; no firm D call. This receptor was identified in a human patient who received an intestinal transplant. The CDR3 loop is CAWSVLRDQPQHF. As DNA, the CDR3 is TGTGCCTGGAGTGTACTTAGGGATCAGCCCCAGCATTTT. Full variable domain (remainder filled in from reference TRBV30 and TRBJ1-5): SQTIHQWPATLVQPVGSPLSLECTVEGTSNPNLYWYRQAAGRGLQLLFYSVGIGQISSEVPQNLSASRPQDRQFILSSKKLLLSDSGFYLCAWSVLRDQPQHFGDGTRLSIL.